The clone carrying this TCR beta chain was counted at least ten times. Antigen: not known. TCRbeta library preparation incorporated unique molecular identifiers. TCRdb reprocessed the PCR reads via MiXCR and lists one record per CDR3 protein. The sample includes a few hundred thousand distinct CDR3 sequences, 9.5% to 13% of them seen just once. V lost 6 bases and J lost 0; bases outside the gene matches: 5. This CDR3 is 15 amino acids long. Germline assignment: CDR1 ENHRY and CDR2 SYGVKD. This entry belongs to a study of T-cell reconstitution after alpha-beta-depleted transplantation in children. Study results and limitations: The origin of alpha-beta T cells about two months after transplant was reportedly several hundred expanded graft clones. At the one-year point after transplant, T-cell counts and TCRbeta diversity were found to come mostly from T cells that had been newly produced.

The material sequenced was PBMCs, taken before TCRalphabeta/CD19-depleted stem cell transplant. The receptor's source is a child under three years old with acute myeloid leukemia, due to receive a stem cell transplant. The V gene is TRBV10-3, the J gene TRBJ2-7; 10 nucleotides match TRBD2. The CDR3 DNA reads TGTGCCATCAGCAAGCTAGCGGGAGCCTCCTACGAGCAGTACTTC. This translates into CAISKLAGASYEQYF.